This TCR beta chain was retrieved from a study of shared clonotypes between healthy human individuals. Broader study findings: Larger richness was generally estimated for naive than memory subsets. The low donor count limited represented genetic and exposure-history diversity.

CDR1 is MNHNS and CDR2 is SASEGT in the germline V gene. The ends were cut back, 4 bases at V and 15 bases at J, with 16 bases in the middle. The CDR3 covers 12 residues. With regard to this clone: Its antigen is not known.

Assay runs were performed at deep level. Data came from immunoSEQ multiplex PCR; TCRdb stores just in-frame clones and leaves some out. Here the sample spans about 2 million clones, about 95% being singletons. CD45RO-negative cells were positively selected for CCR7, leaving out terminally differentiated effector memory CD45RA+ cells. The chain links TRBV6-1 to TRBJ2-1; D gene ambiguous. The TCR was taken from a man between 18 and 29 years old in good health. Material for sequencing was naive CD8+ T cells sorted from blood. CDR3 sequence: CASSVFYADPFF. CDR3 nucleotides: TGTGCCAGCAGTGTATTTTACGCAGATCCGTTCTTC.